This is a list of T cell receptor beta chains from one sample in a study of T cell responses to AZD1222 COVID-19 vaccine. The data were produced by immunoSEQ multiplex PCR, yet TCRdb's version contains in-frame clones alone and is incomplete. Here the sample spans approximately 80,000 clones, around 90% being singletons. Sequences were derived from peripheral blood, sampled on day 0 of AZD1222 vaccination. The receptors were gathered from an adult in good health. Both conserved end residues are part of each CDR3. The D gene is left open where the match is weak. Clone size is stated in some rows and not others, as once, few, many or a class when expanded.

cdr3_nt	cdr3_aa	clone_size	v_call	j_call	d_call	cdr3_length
TGCAGCGTAAGCGCCGGGACAGGGCTCATTCATCAATACGAGCAGTACTTC	CSVSAGTGLIHQYEQYF	once	TRBV29-1	TRBJ2-7	TRBD1	17
TGCGCCAGCAGCTTGCGGGGGGCGAGCAATCAGCCCCAGCATTTT	CASSLRGASNQPQHF	-	TRBV5-1	TRBJ1-5	-	15
TGCGCCAGCAGCTTCGGACGGCCCGGGGGGGAGCTGTTTTTT	CASSFGRPGGELFF	-	TRBV5-1	TRBJ2-2	-	14
TGTGCCAGCAAAGTTTCCGTCTCGATTCATCTTCCCTATGGCTACACCTTC	CASKVSVSIHLPYGYTF	-	TRBV28	TRBJ1-2	-	17
TGTGCCAGTAGAAGACAACAGAGCTCCTACAATGAGCAGTTCTTC	CASRRQQSSYNEQFF	-	TRBV19	TRBJ2-1	-	15
TGTGCCAGTAGCGAACCAGGGACAGGGCGTCAGCCCCAGCATTTT	CASSEPGTGRQPQHF	-	TRBV19	TRBJ1-5	TRBD1	15
TGTGCCAGCAGCTTAGGGGCTAGCGGGAGCTTGGAGACCCAGTACTTC	CASSLGASGSLETQYF	-	TRBV11-3	TRBJ2-5	TRBD2	16
TGTGCCAGCAGTTCCTCGGGGGCTCTATACCCCCTCTATGGCTACACCTTC	CASSSSGALYPLYGYTF	-	TRBV28	TRBJ1-2	-	17
TGCGCCAGCAGTTCACCGGGACTAGCGGGAGGTGAGCAGTTCTTC	CASSSPGLAGGEQFF	-	TRBV5-1	TRBJ2-1	TRBD2	15
TGTGCCAGCATAAGGGGACAGGGCTCCTACGAGCAGTACTTC	CASIRGQGSYEQYF	-	TRBV6-5	TRBJ2-7	TRBD1	14
TGTGCCAGCTCAACCGCGGGTAGCTCCTACGAGCAGTACTTC	CASSTAGSSYEQYF	-	TRBV18	TRBJ2-7	-	14
TGTGCCAGCAGTGGACAGGGAGATCAGCCCCAGCATTTT	CASSGQGDQPQHF	-	TRBV12-3/TRBV12-4	TRBJ1-5	TRBD1	13
TGTGCCAGCAGCCGTGGATCCTTGGGCACCATATATTTT	CASSRGSLGTIYF	-	TRBV5-8	TRBJ1-3	-	13
TGCGCCAGCAGTCAATCGCCCGGGGGCCGACCCGAGCAGTACTTC	CASSQSPGGRPEQYF	-	TRBV23-1	TRBJ2-7	-	15
TGCAGCCCGAAGGCTCTGGGAGGCTACACCTTC	CSPKALGGYTF	-	TRBV29-1	TRBJ1-2	-	11
TGTGCCATCAGTGAGTCGACTCCAGGAGTAGCCAAAAACATTCAGTACTTC	CAISESTPGVAKNIQYF	-	TRBV10-3	TRBJ2-4	-	17
TGCGCCAGCAGCTTGAGTCAGGGGTTAACTGAAGCTTTCTTT	CASSLSQGLTEAFF	-	TRBV5-1	TRBJ1-1	-	14
TGTGCCAGCTTGGGCTACGGGGGTAATGAAAAACTGTTTTTT	CASLGYGGNEKLFF	-	TRBV6-5	TRBJ1-4	-	14
TGTGCCAGCAGTCAACCCTCGGGACAGGGGTGGACAGATACGCAGTATTTT	CASSQPSGQGWTDTQYF	-	TRBV28	TRBJ2-3	TRBD1	17
TGTGCCAGCAGCTTGGGACTAGCGGGAGGAACCGGGGAGCTGTTTTTT	CASSLGLAGGTGELFF	-	TRBV5-4	TRBJ2-2	TRBD2	16
TGTGCCAGCAATACAATGGGACAGCAGCCCCAGCATTTT	CASNTMGQQPQHF	-	TRBV12-3/TRBV12-4	TRBJ1-5	TRBD1	13
TGCAGCGTTTATAGCGACACGAGCTCCTACGAGCAGTACTTC	CSVYSDTSSYEQYF	medium-sized	TRBV29-1	TRBJ2-7	-	14
TGTGCCAGCTCACGGCTAGCGGATACCTACGAGCAGTACTTC	CASSRLADTYEQYF	-	TRBV18	TRBJ2-7	TRBD2	14